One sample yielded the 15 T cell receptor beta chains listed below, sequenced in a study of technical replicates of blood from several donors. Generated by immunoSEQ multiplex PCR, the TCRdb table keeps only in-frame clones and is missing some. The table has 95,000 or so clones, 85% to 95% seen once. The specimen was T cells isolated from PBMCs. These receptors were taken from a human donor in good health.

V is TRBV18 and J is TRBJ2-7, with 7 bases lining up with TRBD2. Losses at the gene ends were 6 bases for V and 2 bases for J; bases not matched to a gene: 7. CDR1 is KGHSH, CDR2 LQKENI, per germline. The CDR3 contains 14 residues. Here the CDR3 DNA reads TGTGCCAGCTCCTCGGGACTAACCACCTACGAGCAGTACTTC. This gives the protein CASSSGLTTYEQYF.

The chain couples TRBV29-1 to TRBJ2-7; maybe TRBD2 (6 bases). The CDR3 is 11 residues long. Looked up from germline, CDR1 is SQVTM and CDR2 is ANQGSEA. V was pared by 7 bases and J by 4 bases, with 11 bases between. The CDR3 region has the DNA TGCAGCGCCCAAGGAGGGTACGAGCAGTACTTC. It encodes CSAQGGYEQYF.

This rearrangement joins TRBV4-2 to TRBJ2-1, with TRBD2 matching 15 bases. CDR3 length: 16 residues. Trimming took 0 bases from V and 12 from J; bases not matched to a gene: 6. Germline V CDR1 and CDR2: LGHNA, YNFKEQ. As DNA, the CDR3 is TGTGCCAGCAGCCAAGATAGGACTAGCGGGAGGGGTGTGCAGTTCTTC. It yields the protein CASSQDRTSGRGVQFF.

The CDR3 reads CASSHVDSFADEKLFF. The DNA of the CDR3 is TGTGCCAGCAGCCACGTCGACAGTTTTGCGGATGAAAAACTGTTTTTT. This chain joins TRBV16 and TRBJ1-4; a weak D match, TRBD1 (5 bases). The germline gives CDR1 KGHSY, CDR2 FQNENV. The CDR3 runs to 16 residues. The V end was cut by 3 bases, the J end by 6 bases, with 17 bases between.

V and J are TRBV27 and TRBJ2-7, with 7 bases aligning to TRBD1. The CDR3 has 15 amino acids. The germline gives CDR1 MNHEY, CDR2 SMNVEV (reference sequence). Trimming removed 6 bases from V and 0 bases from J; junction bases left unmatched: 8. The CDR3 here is CASSSGTAFSYEQYF. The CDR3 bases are TGTGCCAGCAGCTCCGGGACAGCTTTCTCCTACGAGCAGTACTTC.

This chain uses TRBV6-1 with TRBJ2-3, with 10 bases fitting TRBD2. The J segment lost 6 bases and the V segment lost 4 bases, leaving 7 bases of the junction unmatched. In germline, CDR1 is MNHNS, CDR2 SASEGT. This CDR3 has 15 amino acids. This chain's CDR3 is CASSVLAGGWDTQYF. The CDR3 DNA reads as TGTGCCAGCAGTGTATTAGCGGGAGGTTGGGATACGCAGTATTTT.

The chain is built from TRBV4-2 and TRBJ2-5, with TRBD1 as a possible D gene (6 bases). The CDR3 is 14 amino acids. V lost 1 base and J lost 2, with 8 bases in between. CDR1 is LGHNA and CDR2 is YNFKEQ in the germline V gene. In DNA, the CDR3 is TGTGCCAGCAGCCAAGCGACAGGTCAAGAGACCCAGTACTTC. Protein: CASSQATGQETQYF.

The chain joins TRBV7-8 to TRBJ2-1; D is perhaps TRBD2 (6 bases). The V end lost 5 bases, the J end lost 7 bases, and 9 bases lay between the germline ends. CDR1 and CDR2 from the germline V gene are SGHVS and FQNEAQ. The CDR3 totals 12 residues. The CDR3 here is CASSETSNEQFF. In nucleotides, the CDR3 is TGTGCCAGCAGCGAGACTAGTAATGAGCAGTTCTTC.

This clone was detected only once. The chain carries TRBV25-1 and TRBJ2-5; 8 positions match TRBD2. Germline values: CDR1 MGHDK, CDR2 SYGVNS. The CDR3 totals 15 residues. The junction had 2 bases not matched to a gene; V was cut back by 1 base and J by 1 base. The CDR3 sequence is CASSEFTSGQETQYF. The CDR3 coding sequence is TGTGCCAGCAGTGAATTTACTAGCGGCCAAGAGACCCAGTACTTC.

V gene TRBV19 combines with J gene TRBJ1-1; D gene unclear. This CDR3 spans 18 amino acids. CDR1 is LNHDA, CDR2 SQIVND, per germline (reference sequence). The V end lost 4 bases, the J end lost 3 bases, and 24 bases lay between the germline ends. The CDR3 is CASSTPPRRERVDTEAFF. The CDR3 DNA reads TGTGCCAGTAGTACCCCACCGCGGAGGGAAAGGGTCGACACTGAAGCTTTCTTT. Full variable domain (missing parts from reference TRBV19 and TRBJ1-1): DGGITQSPKYLFRKEGQNVTLSCEQNLNHDAMYWYRQDPGQGLRLIYYSQIVNDFQKGDIAEGYSVSREKKESFPLTVTSAQKNPTAFYLCASSTPPRRERVDTEAFFGQGTRLTVV.

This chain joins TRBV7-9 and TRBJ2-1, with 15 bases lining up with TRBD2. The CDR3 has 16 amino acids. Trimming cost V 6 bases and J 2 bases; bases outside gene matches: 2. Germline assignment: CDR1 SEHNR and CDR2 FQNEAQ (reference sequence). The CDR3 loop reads CASSGTSGRTYNEQFF. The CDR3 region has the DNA TGTGCCAGCAGTGGGACTAGCGGGAGGACCTACAATGAGCAGTTCTTC.

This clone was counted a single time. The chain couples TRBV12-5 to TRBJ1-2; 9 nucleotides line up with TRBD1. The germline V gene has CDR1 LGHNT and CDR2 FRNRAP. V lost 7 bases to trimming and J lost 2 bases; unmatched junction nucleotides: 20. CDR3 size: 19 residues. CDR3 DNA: TGTGCTAGTGCCCCATCCGCCGGGACAGGGCTCTTCTTAAACTATGGCTACACCTTC. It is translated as CASAPSAGTGLFLNYGYTF.

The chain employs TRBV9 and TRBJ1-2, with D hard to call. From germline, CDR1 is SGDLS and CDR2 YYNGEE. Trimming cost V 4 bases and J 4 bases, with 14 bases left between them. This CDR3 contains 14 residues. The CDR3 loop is CASSSVEDFYGYTF. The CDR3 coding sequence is TGTGCCAGCAGCTCCGTAGAGGATTTCTATGGCTACACCTTC.

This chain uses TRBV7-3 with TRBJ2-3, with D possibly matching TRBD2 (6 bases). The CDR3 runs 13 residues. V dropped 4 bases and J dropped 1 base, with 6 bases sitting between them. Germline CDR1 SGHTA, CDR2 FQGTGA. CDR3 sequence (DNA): TGTGCCAGCAGCTCTAGCGGCACAGATACGCAGTATTTT. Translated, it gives CASSSSGTDTQYF.

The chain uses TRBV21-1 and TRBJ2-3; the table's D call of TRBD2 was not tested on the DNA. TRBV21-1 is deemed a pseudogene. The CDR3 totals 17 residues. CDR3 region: CASSAPQLAGGRNTQYF. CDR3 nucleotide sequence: TGTGCCAGCAGCGCCCCCCAACTAGCGGGAGGGCGAAATACGCAGTATTTT.